The source of this TCR beta chain is a study of T cells in Graves' hyperthyroidism and ophthalmopathy. Study at large: Peripheral blood was taken when the disease was first diagnosed, before any treatment began. Study-wide results and limits: In blood, most of the thyroid clonotypes expanded above 0.001 were also present. Classification by a 13 V-J model distinguished ophthalmopathy from stable hyperthyroidism.

This clonotype was seen ten or more times. Its antigen is unidentified. CDR3 length: 13 residues. Trimming stripped 4 bases from V and 4 bases from J, with 11 bases between. Germline CDR1 is SGHTA and CDR2 is FQGTGA. TCR beta CDR3 sequences were amplified from RNA transcripts. The TCR CDR3 first-round RT-PCR relied on the HTBI primer set. TCRdb independently ran MiXCR on the multiplex PCR reads; one entry per CDR3 protein. The sample includes 640,000 or so distinct CDR3 sequences, approximately 14% seen only once; the top ten take 4% to 5.5%. The study based diagnoses on clinical symptoms, serum thyroxine and TRAb, thyroid ultrasound and orbital computed tomography.

This chain uses TRBV7-3 with TRBJ2-7; D unclear. This TCR derives from a middle-aged woman with Graves' ophthalmopathy. Sequencing used blood. The CDR3 DNA reads TGTGCCAGCAGCTCCGGAGTGGGTTACGAGCAGTACTTC. It specifies CASSSGVGYEQYF.